This paragraph covers one TCR beta chain sequence. The entry originates in a study of blood T cell repertoires in COVID-19. Study-wide background: COVID-19 samples collected from the United States, Italy and Spain covered acute and convalescent phases. In each case, the material was cDNA or gDNA derived from T cells, B-cell-depleted T cells, or PBMCs.

Original processing notes: The authors estimated nucleated cell counts from reference gene primer amplification. Method: immunoSEQ multiplex PCR; TCRdb's copy keeps in-frame clones and lacks some. V and J calls and clone size are copied from that table; D and trimming were computed from the DNA. The data contain 200,000 to 250,000 clones, almost 85% of them seen just once; the ten biggest clones take up approximately 16%. This CDR3 has 15 residues. With 4 bases removed from V and 2 bases from J, the gap between germline ends came to 15 bases. The germline V gene encodes CDR1 SGHKS and CDR2 YYEKEE (reference sequence). What the recovered Cohort 3 donors had was two negative PCRs, clearance, or symptom resolution.

Sequencing input: PBMCs or T cells enriched from blood (not recorded which). V usage is TRBV5-5 and J usage is TRBJ1-2; a weak D match, TRBD1 (6 bases). This TCR came from a middle-aged man who had recovered from COVID-19. The CDR3 loop reads CASSPPLQGNYGYTF. The DNA of the CDR3 is TGTGCCAGCAGCCCACCTCTACAGGGAAACTATGGCTACACCTTC.